A single sample is the source of the 15 T cell receptor beta chains below, sequenced in a study of OX40 agonist ivuxolimab in advanced cancers. Clones were sequenced by immunoSEQ multiplex PCR, and TCRdb holds only the in-frame ones, with some missing. In the table there are approximately 90,000 clones, around 88% of which are singletons. This material consisted of CD4+ or CD8+ T cells sorted from blood, taken in a trial of the OX40 agonist ivuxolimab. These receptors originate from an adult with an advanced solid tumor such as melanoma, head and neck, liver or kidney cancer.

The chain combines TRBV4-3 with TRBJ2-1; no definite D call. The V and J ends lost 8 bases and 7 bases respectively, with 12 bases between them. The V gene's germline CDR1 is LGHNA and CDR2 YSLEER. CDR3 size: 12 residues. CDR3 amino acids: CASSITANEQFF. In DNA, the CDR3 is TGCGCCAGCTCGATTACGGCGAATGAGCAGTTCTTC.

The V call is TRBV28, the J call TRBJ1-3; D possibly corresponds to TRBD1 (5 bases). V lost 4 bases and J 4 bases, leaving 14 bases between the germline ends. CDR1 and CDR2 from the germline V gene are MDHEN and SYDVKM. The CDR3 loop spans 15 amino acids. The CDR3 loop reads CASSSRGSRGNTIYF. The DNA for the CDR3 is TGTGCCAGCAGTTCACGGGGCTCTAGAGGAAACACCATATATTTT.

The rearrangement links TRBV9 to TRBJ1-3; D not certain. Germline V gene lookup returns CDR1 SGDLS and CDR2 YYNGEE. V was pared by 4 bases and J by 2 bases, with 13 bases between. There are 15 residues in the CDR3. CDR3 loop: CASSPLLLTGNTIYF. In nucleotides, the CDR3 is TGTGCCAGCAGCCCGCTCCTTTTGACTGGAAACACCATATATTTT.

The gene calls are TRBV2 and TRBJ1-2; 10 bases map to TRBD1. The germline V gene encodes CDR1 SNHLY and CDR2 FYNNEI. J gave up 5 bases and V 6 bases, and 9 bases lay outside the gene matches. The CDR3 runs 15 residues. The CDR3 loop reads CASRPVPGQGYGYTF. The CDR3 DNA sequence: TGTGCCAGCAGACCTGTGCCGGGACAGGGGTATGGCTACACCTTC.

This chain connects TRBV10-1 to TRBJ2-7, with D perhaps being TRBD1 or TRBD2 (6 bases each). This CDR3 has 15 residues. Germline V CDR1 and CDR2: WNHNN, SYGVQD (reference sequence). V was cut by 0 bases and J by 6 bases, with 15 bases left in between. The CDR3: CASSESGGGWGEQYF. The CDR3 DNA is TGCGCCAGCAGTGAGTCGGGGGGCGGATGGGGCGAGCAGTACTTC.

V is TRBV30 and J is TRBJ1-4; TRBD1 aligns across 9 bases. From germline, CDR1 is GTSNPN and CDR2 SVGIG (reference sequence). V was clipped by 4 bases and J by 3 bases; unmatched bases: 6. This CDR3 is built from 15 residues. CDR3 in DNA: TGTGCCTGGAAGAAAGGGGACAGGGCTAATGAAAAACTGTTTTTT. This gives the protein CAWKKGDRANEKLFF.

The chain joins TRBV27 to TRBJ1-4; D not resolved. The CDR3 runs to 14 residues. V was trimmed by 6 bases and J by 6 bases, leaving 14 bases between them. Germline V gives CDR1 MNHEY, CDR2 SMNVEV (reference sequence). The CDR3 DNA sequence: TGTGCCAGCAGAAAGGGTTTGCGATATGAAAAACTGTTTTTT. This translates into CASRKGLRYEKLFF.

The J gene is TRBJ2-1, the V gene TRBV7-2, with a tentative D call TRBD1 (7 bases). V was shortened by 5 bases and J by 5 bases, with 13 bases between the two germline ends. CDR1 is SGHTA and CDR2 is FQGNSA in the germline V gene. This CDR3 is built from 14 residues. CDR3 sequence: CASSGGGHHNEQFF. CDR3 sequence (DNA): TGTGCCAGCAGCGGAGGGGGCCACCACAATGAGCAGTTCTTC.

Worth noting for this clone: Other nucleotide sequences in the sample specify the same CDR3. The CDR3 sequence: CAWIQGSSTDTQYF. CDR3 DNA sequence: TGTGCCTGGATCCAAGGGTCTAGCACAGATACGCAGTATTTT. The chain joins TRBV30 to TRBJ2-3; no definite D call. This CDR3 has 14 amino acids. Trimming shortened V by 4 bases and J by 0 bases, and 11 bases separated the two germline ends. Germline V gives CDR1 GTSNPN, CDR2 SVGIG (reference sequence).

V is TRBV19 and J is TRBJ1-1; 7 bases are a match to TRBD1. The CDR3 extends over 14 amino acids. V shed 5 bases, J shed 1 base, and the junction held 4 bases outside the gene matches. The germline V gene has CDR1 LNHDA and CDR2 SQIVND (reference sequence). This chain's CDR3 is CASSSDRENTEAFF. The DNA for the CDR3 is TGTGCCAGTAGTTCCGACAGGGAGAACACTGAAGCTTTCTTT.

This clone is a singleton in its sample. In DNA, the CDR3 is TGTGCCAGCAGCTTAGGGCAGTTCTACGAGCAGTACTTC. This gives the protein CASSLGQFYEQYF. J is TRBJ2-7 and V is TRBV7-2, with D unresolved. The CDR3 length is 13 residues. Germline assignment: CDR1 SGHTA and CDR2 FQGNSA. V was clipped by 1 base and J by 3 bases, with 7 bases between them.

This clone was recorded a few times. The V gene is TRBV6-1, the J gene TRBJ1-5, with D possibly matching TRBD1 (6 bases). V lost 5 bases to trimming and J lost 9 bases, with 17 bases between them. The CDR3 runs to 14 residues. Germline CDR1 reads MNHNS; CDR2 reads SASEGT. The CDR3 protein is CASSPDRSRRPQHF. The DNA of the CDR3 is TGTGCCAGCAGTCCGGACAGATCTAGACGGCCCCAGCATTTT.

The rearrangement uses TRBV28 and TRBJ2-2, with 7 nucleotides matching TRBD1. The junction had 3 bases not matched to a gene; V was cut back by 5 bases and J by 3 bases. This CDR3 spans 14 amino acids. Germline V gene data show CDR1 as MDHEN and CDR2 as SYDVKM. The CDR3 spells CASSPTGDTGELFF. The DNA of the CDR3 is TGTGCCAGCAGTCCTACAGGGGACACCGGGGAGCTGTTTTTT.

This chain links TRBV5-5 with TRBJ1-4; D not certain. Germline V gene lookup returns CDR1 SGHKS and CDR2 YYEKEE (reference sequence). CDR3 length: 19 amino acids. Trimming took off 4 bases at V and 1 base at J, with 23 bases between the two ends. CDR3 in amino acids: CASSPSGRAHKVTNEKLFF. The CDR3 nucleotides are TGTGCCAGCAGCCCCTCCGGGAGGGCCCACAAAGTAACTAATGAAAAACTGTTTTTT. Looking up the rest from reference TRBV5-5 and TRBJ1-4 gives the full variable domain: DAGVTQSPTHLIKTRGQQVTLRCSPISGHKSVSWYQQVLGQGPQFIFQYYEKEERGRGNFPDRFSARQFPNYSSELNVNALLLGDSALYLCASSPSGRAHKVTNEKLFFGSGTQLSVL.

CDR3 loop: CASSLSETQYF. CDR3 coding DNA: TGTGCCAGCAGCTTATCGGAGACCCAGTACTTC. The rearrangement links TRBV7-9 to TRBJ2-5; D is unclear. This CDR3 is 11 amino acids long. Germline assignment: CDR1 SEHNR and CDR2 FQNEAQ (reference sequence). V gave up 2 bases and J gave up 5 bases, with 3 bases separating them.